This T cell receptor (beta chain) was profiled in a study of OX40 agonist ivuxolimab in advanced cancers. Study-level points and caveats: Among patients with partial responses at 0.1-3.0 mg/kg, clonal expansion was among the lowest.

This clone showed up just once. As yet, its antigen is unknown. Clones were sequenced by immunoSEQ multiplex PCR, and TCRdb holds only the in-frame ones, with some missing. The table has about 70,000 clones, over 75% seen once. Material: CD4+ or CD8+ T cells sorted from blood, obtained in a trial of the OX40 agonist ivuxolimab. The receptor comes from an adult with an advanced solid tumor such as melanoma, head and neck, liver or kidney cancer.

CDR3 in amino acids: CSVGDRYGYTF. The CDR3 DNA is TGCAGCGTGGGGGACCGCTATGGCTACACCTTC. The genes are TRBV29-1 and TRBJ1-2, with D maybe TRBD1 (5 bases). The CDR3 sequence is 11 residues long. Germline V gene sequence: CDR1 SQVTM, CDR2 ANQGSEA. The V and J ends lost 6 bases and 4 bases respectively, with 9 bases between them.